One sample yielded the 7 T cell receptor beta chains listed below, sequenced in a study of shared clonotypes between healthy human individuals. Using immunoSEQ multiplex PCR, the repertoire was profiled, and TCRdb retains in-frame clones only, with some absent. The sample consists of hundreds of thousands of clones, about three quarters of them appearing once. The sample consisted of memory CD4+ T cells sorted from blood. Subset here: CD45RA-negative fraction. Every receptor here comes from a woman in her 30s in good health.

The rearrangement joins TRBV7-2 to TRBJ2-7, with 11 bases aligning to TRBD2. Germline assignment: CDR1 SGHTA and CDR2 FQGNSA. The CDR3 has 15 amino acids. J gave up 0 bases and V 5 bases, and 3 bases lay outside the gene matches. The CDR3 reads CASSVTSGASYEQYF. The CDR3 bases are TGTGCCAGCAGCGTGACTAGCGGGGCCTCCTACGAGCAGTACTTC.

This clone was seen a single time. This chain joins TRBV5-4 and TRBJ2-1, with 7 bases that match TRBD2. There are 15 residues in the CDR3. The V and J ends lost 4 bases and 7 bases, in that order; junction bases with no gene match: 11. Germline V lookup: CDR1 SGHNT, CDR2 YYREEE (reference sequence). For the CDR3, the DNA is TGTGCCAGCAGCCCGAGACTAGCCGATCTAAATGAGCAGTTCTTC. Its translation is CASSPRLADLNEQFF.

The sample holds a few counts of this clone. The CDR3 reads CASSLNVEETQYF. The CDR3 DNA is TGCGCCAGCAGCTTGAACGTCGAAGAGACCCAGTACTTC. The chain links TRBV5-1 to TRBJ2-5, with D uncertain. Trimming stripped 1 base from V and 3 bases from J, with 7 bases between. Germline assignment: CDR1 SGHRS and CDR2 YFSETQ. The CDR3 spans 13 residues.

The chain recombines TRBV7-2 with TRBJ2-7; D uncertain. The CDR3 spans 14 residues. The ends were cut back, 0 bases at V and 0 bases at J, with 6 bases in the middle. CDR1 and CDR2 from the germline V gene are SGHTA and FQGNSA. DNA for the CDR3: TGTGCCAGCAGCTTAGCTTCGAGCTCCTACGAGCAGTACTTC. Its protein is CASSLASSSYEQYF.

This rearrangement joins TRBV5-6 to TRBJ2-1, with TRBD2 as a possible D gene (6 bases). V dropped 2 bases and J dropped 0 bases, with 9 bases sitting between them. Germline assignment: CDR1 SGHDT and CDR2 YYEEEE. The CDR3 is made up of 15 amino acids. CDR3 residues: CASSLVGGSYNEQFF. For the CDR3, the DNA is TGTGCCAGCAGCTTAGTGGGGGGCTCCTACAATGAGCAGTTCTTC.

This clone turned up a few times. The chain uses TRBV2 and TRBJ1-5; D is undetermined. The CDR3 extends over 15 amino acids. Trimming removed 8 bases from V and 7 bases from J, with 21 bases in between. The germline V gene has CDR1 SNHLY and CDR2 FYNNEI. CDR3 bases: TGTGCCAGCGGCAGGAGGATCGGGGTGCCGCAGCCCCAGCATTTT. Protein product: CASGRRIGVPQPQHF.

V usage is TRBV14 and J usage is TRBJ1-1; D might be TRBD1 (6 bases). Germline V lookup: CDR1 SGHDN, CDR2 FVKESK. The germline V and J ends were trimmed by 1 base and 11 bases, with 17 bases remaining between them. The length of the CDR3 is 14 residues. The CDR3 protein is CASSQAEGGAKAFF. The CDR3 DNA reads TGTGCCAGCAGCCAAGCTGAGGGGGGGGCTAAGGCTTTCTTT.